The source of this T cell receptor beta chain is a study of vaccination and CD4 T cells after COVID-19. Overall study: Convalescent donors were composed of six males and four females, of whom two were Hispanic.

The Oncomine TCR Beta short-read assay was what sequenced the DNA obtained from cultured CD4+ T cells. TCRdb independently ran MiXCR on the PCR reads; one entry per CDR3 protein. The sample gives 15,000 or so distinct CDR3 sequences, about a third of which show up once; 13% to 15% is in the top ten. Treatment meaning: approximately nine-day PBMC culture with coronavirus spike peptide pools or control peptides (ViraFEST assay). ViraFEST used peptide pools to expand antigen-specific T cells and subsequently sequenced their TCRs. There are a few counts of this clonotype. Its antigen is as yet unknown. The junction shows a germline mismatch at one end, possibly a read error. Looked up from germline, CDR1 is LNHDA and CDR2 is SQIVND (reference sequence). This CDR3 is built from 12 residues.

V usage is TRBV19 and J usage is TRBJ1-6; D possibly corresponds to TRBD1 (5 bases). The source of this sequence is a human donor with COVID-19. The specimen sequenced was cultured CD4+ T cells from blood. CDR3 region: CASRGVNSPLHF. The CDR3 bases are TGTGCCTCCCGGGGGGTTAATTCGCCCCTCCACTTT. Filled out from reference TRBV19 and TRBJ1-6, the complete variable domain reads DGGITQSPKYLFRKEGQNVTLSCEQNLNHDAMYWYRQDPGQGLRLIYYSQIVNDFQKGDIAEGYSVSREKKESFPLTVTSAQKNPTAFYLCASRGVNSPLHFGNGTRLTVT.